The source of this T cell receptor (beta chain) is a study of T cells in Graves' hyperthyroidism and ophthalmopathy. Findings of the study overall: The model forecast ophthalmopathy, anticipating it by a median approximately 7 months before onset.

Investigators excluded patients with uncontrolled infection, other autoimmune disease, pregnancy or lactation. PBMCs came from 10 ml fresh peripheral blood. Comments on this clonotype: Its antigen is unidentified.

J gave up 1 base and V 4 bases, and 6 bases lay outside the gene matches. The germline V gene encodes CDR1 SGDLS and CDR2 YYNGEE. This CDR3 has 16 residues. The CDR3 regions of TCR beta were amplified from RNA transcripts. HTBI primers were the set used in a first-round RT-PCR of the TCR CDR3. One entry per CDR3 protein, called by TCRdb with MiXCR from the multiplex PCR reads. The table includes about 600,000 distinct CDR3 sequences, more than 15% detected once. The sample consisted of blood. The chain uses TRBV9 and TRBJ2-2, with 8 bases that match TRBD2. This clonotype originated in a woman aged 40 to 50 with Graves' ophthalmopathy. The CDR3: CASSTSGTRNTGELFF. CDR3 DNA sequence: TGTGCCAGCAGCACATCCGGGACTAGGAACACCGGGGAGCTGTTTTTT. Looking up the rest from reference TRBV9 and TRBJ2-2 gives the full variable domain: DSGVTQTPKHLITATGQRVTLRCSPRSGDLSVYWYQQSLDQGLQFLIQYYNGEERAKGNILERFSAQQFPDLHSELNLSSLELGDSALYFCASSTSGTRNTGELFFGEGSRLTVL.